The source of this T cell receptor beta chain is a study of blood T cell repertoires in COVID-19. Data came from immunoSEQ multiplex PCR; TCRdb stores just in-frame clones and leaves some out. The table has hundreds of thousands of clones, roughly 92% seen once; the top ten hold about 0.8%. This clone has more than one count but fewer than ten. Trimming left V 2 bases short and J 9 bases short, with 17 bases between. CDR1 and CDR2 from the germline V gene are MNHEY and SVGEGT. The length of the CDR3 is 15 residues. The material sequenced was peripheral blood. The TCR sequence derives from a man aged 55 to 70 with COVID-19, enrolled during active disease. This chain joins TRBV6-2 or TRBV6-3 and TRBJ2-1; TRBD1 is a possible D gene (7 bases). This CDR3 is CASSYKGALGGEQFF. Written as DNA, the CDR3 is TGTGCCAGCAGTTACAAGGGGGCCTTGGGGGGTGAGCAGTTCTTC.